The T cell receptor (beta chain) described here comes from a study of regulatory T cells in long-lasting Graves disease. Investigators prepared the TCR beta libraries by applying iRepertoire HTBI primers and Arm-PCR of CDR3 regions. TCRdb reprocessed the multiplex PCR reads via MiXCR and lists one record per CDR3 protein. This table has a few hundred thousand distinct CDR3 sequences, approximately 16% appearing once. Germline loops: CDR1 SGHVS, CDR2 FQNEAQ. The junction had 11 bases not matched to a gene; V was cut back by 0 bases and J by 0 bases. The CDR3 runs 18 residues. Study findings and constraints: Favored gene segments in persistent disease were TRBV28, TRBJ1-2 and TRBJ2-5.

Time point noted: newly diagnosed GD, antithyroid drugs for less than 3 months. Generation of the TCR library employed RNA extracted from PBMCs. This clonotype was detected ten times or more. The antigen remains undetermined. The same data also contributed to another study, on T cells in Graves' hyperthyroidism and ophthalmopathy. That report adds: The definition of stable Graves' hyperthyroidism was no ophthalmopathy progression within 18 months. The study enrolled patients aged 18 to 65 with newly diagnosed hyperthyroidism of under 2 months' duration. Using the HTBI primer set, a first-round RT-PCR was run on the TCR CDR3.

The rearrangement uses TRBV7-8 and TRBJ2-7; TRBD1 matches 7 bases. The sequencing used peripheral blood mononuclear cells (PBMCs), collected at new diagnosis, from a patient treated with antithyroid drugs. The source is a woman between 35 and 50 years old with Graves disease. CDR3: CASSLAESRQGYSYEQYF. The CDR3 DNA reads TGTGCCAGCAGCTTAGCTGAATCTAGACAGGGTTACTCCTACGAGCAGTACTTC.